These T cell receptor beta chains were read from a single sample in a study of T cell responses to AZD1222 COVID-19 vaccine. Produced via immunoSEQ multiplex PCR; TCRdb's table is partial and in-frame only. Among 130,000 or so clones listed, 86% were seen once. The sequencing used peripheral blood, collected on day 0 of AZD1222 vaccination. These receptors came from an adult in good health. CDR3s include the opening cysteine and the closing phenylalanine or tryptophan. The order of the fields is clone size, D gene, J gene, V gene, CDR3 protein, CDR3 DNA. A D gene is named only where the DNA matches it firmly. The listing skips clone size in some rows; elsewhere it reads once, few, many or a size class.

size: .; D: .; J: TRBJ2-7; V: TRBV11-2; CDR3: CASSFGLPYEQYF; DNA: TGTGCCAGCAGCTTCGGGCTACCCTACGAGCAGTACTTC
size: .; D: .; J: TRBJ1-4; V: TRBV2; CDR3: CASSVGQEKLFF; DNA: TGTGCCAGCAGTGTAGGACAGGAAAAACTGTTTTTT
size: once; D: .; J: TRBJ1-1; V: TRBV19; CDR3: CASSWGVEGNTEAFF; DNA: TGTGCCAGTAGTTGGGGCGTGGAAGGGAACACTGAAGCTTTCTTT
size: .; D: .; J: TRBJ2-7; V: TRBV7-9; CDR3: CASSRRGGEQYF; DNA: TGTGCCAGCAGCCGCAGGGGTGGGGAGCAGTACTTC
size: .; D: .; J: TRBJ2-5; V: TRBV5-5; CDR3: CASSIVASQQETQYF; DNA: TGTGCCAGCAGCATTGTAGCGTCCCAACAAGAGACCCAGTACTTC
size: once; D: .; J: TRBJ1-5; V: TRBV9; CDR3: CASSSGEEWEPQHF; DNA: TGTGCCAGCAGCTCAGGGGAGGAGTGGGAGCCCCAGCATTTT
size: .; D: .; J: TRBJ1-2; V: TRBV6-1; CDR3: CASSDGSGHYGYTF; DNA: TGTGCCAGCAGTGATGGGTCAGGACACTATGGCTACACCTTC
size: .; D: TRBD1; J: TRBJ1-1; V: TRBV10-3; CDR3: CAIADKTGGLLSTEAFF; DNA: TGTGCCATCGCCGACAAGACAGGGGGGTTATTGAGCACTGAAGCTTTCTTT
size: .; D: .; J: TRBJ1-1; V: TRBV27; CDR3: CASSPLRSARVGEAFF; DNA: TGTGCCAGCAGTCCCCTTCGGTCCGCTAGGGTGGGTGAAGCTTTCTTT
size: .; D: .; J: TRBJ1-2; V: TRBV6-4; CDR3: CASSDEGGQGYTF; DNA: TGTGCCAGCAGTGACGAGGGGGGGCAAGGCTACACCTTC
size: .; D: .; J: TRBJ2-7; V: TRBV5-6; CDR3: CASSQGLGGEQYF; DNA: TGTGCCAGCAGCCAAGGACTAGGGGGCGAGCAGTACTTC
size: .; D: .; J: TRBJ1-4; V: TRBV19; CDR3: CASSMSVGEKLFF; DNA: TGTGCCAGTAGTATGTCAGTGGGCGAAAAACTGTTTTTT
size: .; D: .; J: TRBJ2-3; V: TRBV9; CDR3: CASSVGSGIMTDTQYF; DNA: TGTGCCAGCAGCGTAGGTTCCGGGATAATGACAGATACGCAGTATTTT
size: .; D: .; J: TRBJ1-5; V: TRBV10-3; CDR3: CAISAGPLGDQPQHF; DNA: TGTGCCATCAGTGCGGGACCGTTGGGCGATCAGCCCCAGCATTTT
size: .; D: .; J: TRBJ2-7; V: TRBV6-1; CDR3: CASSDLVGAPSYEQYF; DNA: TGTGCCAGCAGTGACCTGGTTGGGGCCCCCTCCTACGAGCAGTACTTC
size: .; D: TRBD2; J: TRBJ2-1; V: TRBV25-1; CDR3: CASSRREGFDEQFF; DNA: TGTGCCAGCAGTAGGAGGGAGGGTTTTGATGAGCAGTTCTTC
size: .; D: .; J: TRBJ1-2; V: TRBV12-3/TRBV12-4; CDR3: CASSGGRGYTF; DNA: TGTGCCAGCAGCGGCGGTCGCGGCTACACCTTC
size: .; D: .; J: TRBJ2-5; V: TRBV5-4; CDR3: CASSYGRLGGGAGETQYF; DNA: TGTGCCAGCAGCTATGGGAGGTTAGGTGGGGGGGCCGGAGAGACCCAGTACTTC
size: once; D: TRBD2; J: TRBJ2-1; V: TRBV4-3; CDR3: CASSQDPLSSGGTYNEQFF; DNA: TGCGCCAGCAGCCAAGATCCCCTTTCTAGCGGGGGGACCTACAATGAGCAGTTCTTC
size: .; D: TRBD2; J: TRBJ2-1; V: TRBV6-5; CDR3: CASSYGEGVEQFF; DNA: TGTGCCAGCAGTTACGGGGAGGGAGTGGAGCAGTTCTTC
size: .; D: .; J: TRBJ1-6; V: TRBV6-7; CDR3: CASRKMGTPGSPSPLHF; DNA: TGTGCCAGCAGAAAAATGGGAACGCCCGGTTCCCCGTCACCCCTCCACTTT
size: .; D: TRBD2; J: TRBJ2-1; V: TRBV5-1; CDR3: CASSSRLAGSNEQFF; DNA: TGCGCCAGCAGCTCAAGACTAGCGGGTTCCAATGAGCAGTTCTTC
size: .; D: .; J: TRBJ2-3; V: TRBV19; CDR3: CASSMSLVKDTQYF; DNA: TGTGCCAGTAGTATGAGCCTCGTGAAAGATACGCAGTATTTT
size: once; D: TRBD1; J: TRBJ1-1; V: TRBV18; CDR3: CASSPQPTGQGIRTEAFF; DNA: TGTGCCAGCTCACCTCAGCCTACTGGACAGGGCATTCGAACTGAAGCTTTCTTT
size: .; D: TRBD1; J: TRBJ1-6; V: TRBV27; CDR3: CASSLSGGNSPLHF; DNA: TGTGCCAGCAGTTTATCAGGGGGCAATTCACCCCTCCACTTT
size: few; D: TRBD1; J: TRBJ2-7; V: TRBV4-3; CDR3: CASSHGATGETYEQYF; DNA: TGCGCCAGCAGCCATGGGGCGACAGGGGAAACCTACGAGCAGTACTTC
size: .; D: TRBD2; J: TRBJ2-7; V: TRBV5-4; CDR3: CASSSGLAGAYEQYF; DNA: TGTGCCAGCAGCTCGGGACTAGCGGGAGCCTACGAGCAGTACTTC
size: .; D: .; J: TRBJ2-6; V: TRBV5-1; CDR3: CASSLSLSGANVLTF; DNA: TGCGCCAGCAGCTTGTCCCTCTCTGGGGCCAACGTCCTGACTTTC
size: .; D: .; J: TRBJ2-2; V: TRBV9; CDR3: CASSTSETGELFF; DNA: TGTGCCAGCAGCACCTCAGAAACCGGGGAGCTGTTTTTT
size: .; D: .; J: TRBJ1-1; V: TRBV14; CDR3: CASSQGTDNTEAFF; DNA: TGTGCCAGCAGCCAAGGGACAGATAACACTGAAGCTTTCTTT
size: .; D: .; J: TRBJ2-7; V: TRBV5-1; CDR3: CASSRPGGSYEQYF; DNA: TGCGCCAGCTCTCGGCCCGGGGGATCCTACGAGCAGTACTTC
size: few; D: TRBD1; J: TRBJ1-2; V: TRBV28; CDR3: CASSSGQGDYGYTF; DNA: TGTGCCAGCAGTTCGGGACAGGGAGACTATGGCTACACCTTC
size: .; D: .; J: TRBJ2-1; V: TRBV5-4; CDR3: CASSLSNRNNEQFF; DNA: TGTGCCAGCAGCTTGTCTAACCGAAACAATGAGCAGTTCTTC
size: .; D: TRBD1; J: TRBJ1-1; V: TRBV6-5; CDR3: CASSYSGGTVNTEAFF; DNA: TGTGCCAGCAGTTACTCAGGGGGGACAGTGAACACTGAAGCTTTCTTT
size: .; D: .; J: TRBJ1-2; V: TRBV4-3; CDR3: CASSQDTGANYGYTF; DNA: TGCGCCAGCAGCCAAGATACGGGAGCTAACTATGGCTACACCTTC
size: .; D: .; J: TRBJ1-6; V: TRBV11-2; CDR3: CASSLAVHHNSPLHF; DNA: TGTGCCAGCAGCTTAGCGGTCCATCATAATTCACCCCTCCACTTT
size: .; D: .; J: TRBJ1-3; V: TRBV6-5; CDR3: CASSLTGYSGNTIYF; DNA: TGTGCCAGCAGTTTGACAGGATACTCTGGAAACACCATATATTTT
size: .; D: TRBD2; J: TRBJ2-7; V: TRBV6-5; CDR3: CASRHGTSVNYEQYF; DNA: TGTGCCAGCAGACACGGGACTAGCGTTAACTACGAGCAGTACTTC
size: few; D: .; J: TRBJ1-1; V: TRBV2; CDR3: CASSDRDTEAFF; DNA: TGTGCCAGCAGTGACAGGGACACTGAAGCTTTCTTT
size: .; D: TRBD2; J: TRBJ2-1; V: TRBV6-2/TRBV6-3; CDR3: CASSYLAASGSYNEQFF; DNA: TGTGCCAGCAGTTACTTAGCGGCTAGCGGATCCTACAATGAGCAGTTCTTC
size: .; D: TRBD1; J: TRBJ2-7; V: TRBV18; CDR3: CASSPGDRVTYEQYF; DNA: TGTGCCAGCTCACCAGGCGACAGGGTCACCTACGAGCAGTACTTC
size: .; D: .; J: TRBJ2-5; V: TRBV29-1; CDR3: CSVPEREDQETQYF; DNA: TGCAGCGTTCCCGAGAGGGAGGATCAAGAGACCCAGTACTTC
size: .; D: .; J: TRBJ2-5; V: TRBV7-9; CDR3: CASSRDRLRRETQYF; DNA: TGTGCCAGCAGCCGGGACCGACTGCGGCGAGAGACCCAGTACTTC
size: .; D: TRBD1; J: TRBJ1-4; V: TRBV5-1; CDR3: CASSSGQPNEKLFF; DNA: TGCGCCAGCAGCTCGGGACAGCCTAATGAAAAACTGTTTTTT
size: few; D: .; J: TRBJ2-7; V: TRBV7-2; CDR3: CASSLQIGGRAYEQYF; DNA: TGTGCCAGCAGCTTACAAATTGGCGGGCGGGCCTACGAGCAGTACTTC
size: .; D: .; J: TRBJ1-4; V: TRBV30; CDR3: CAWSGVRSNEKLFF; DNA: TGTGCCTGGAGTGGTGTGCGGAGTAATGAAAAACTGTTTTTT
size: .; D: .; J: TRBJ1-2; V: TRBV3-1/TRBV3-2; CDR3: CASSQKYGAQRGFNYGYTF; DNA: TGTGCCAGCAGCCAGAAATATGGGGCCCAGAGGGGGTTTAACTATGGCTACACCTTC
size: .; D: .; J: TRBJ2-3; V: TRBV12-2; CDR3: CASRFLDVLPGAYTDTQYF; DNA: TGTGCAAGTCGCTTCCTAGATGTGTTGCCAGGGGCTTACACAGATACGCAGTATTTT
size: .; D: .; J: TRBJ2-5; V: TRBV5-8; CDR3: CASSYTSRGPVQETQYF; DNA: TGTGCCAGCAGTTATACCTCCAGGGGCCCCGTCCAAGAGACCCAGTACTTC
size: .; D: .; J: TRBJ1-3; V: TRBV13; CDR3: CASTPGGSGNTIYF; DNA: TGTGCCAGCACCCCCGGGGGCTCTGGAAACACCATATATTTT
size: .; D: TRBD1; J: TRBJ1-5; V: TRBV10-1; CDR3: CASSASDRGLGKPQHF; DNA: TGCGCCAGCAGTGCCTCTGACAGGGGCCTGGGTAAGCCCCAGCATTTT
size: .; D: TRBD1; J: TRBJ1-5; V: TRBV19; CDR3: CASSSGQGRQQPQHF; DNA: TGTGCCAGTAGTTCGGGACAGGGCAGACAGCAGCCCCAGCATTTT
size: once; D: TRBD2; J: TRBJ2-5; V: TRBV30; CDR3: CAWSKGLAGIQETQYF; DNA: TGTGCCTGGAGTAAGGGACTAGCGGGGATCCAAGAGACCCAGTACTTC
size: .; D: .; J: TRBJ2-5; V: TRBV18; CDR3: CASSPARGGEETQYF; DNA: TGTGCCAGCTCACCAGCCAGGGGTGGAGAAGAGACCCAGTACTTC
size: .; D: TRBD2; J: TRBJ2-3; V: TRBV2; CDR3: CASSDDSGRMEYF; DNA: TGTGCCAGCAGTGATGATAGCGGGAGGATGGAGTATTTT
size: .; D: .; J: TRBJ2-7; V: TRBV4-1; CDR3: CASSQERGTYEQYF; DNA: TGCGCCAGCAGCCAAGAGAGAGGTACCTACGAGCAGTACTTC
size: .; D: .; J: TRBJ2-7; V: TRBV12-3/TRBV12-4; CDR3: CASRSGAVQYF; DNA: TGTGCCAGCAGGTCAGGGGCGGTGCAGTACTTC
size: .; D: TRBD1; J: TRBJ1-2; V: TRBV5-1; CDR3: CASSSGTGQGYTF; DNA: TGCGCCAGCAGCAGCGGGACAGGGCAAGGCTACACCTTC
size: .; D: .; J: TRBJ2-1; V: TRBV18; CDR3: CASSGDSLGNEQFF; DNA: TGTGCCAGCTCCGGCGATTCCTTGGGGAATGAGCAGTTCTTC